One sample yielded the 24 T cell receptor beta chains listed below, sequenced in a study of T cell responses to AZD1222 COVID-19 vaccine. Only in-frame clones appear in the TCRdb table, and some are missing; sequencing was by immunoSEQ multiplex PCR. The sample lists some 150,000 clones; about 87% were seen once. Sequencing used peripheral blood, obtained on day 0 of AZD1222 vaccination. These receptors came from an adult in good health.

CDR3 in DNA: TGTGCCAGCAGCTACGGGGACATTGGTGGTGGCTACACCTTC. Amino acid sequence: CASSYGDIGGGYTF. The gene calls are TRBV11-2 and TRBJ1-2; D possibly corresponds to TRBD1 (6 bases). Per germline, CDR1 SGHAT and CDR2 FQNNGV. The CDR3 has 14 residues. Between the trimmed V and J ends, which lost 4 bases and 7 bases, there was a span of 16 bases.

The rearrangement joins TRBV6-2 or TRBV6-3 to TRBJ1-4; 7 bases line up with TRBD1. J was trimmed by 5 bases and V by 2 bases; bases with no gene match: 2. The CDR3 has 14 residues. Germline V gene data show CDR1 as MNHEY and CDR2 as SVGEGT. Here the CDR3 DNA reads TGTGCCAGCAGTTACCCGGACAGGAATGAAAAACTGTTTTTT. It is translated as CASSYPDRNEKLFF.

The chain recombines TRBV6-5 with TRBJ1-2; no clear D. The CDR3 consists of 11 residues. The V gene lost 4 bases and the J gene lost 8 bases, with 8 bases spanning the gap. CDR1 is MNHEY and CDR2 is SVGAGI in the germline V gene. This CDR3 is CASSLNTGYTF. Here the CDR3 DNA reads TGTGCCAGCAGTTTAAATACGGGCTACACCTTC.

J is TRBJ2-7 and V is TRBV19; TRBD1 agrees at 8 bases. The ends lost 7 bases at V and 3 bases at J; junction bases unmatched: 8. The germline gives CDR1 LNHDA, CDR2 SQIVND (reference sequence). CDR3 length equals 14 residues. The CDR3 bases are TGTGCCAGTACCACGGGACAGGACCACTACGAGCAGTACTTC. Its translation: CASTTGQDHYEQYF.

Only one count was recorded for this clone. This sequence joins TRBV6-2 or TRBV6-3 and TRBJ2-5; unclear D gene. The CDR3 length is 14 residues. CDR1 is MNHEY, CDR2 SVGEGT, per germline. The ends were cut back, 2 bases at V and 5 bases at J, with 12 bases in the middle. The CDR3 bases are TGTGCCAGCAGTTACCGGGCAGATTGGGAGACCCAGTACTTC. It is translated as CASSYRADWETQYF.

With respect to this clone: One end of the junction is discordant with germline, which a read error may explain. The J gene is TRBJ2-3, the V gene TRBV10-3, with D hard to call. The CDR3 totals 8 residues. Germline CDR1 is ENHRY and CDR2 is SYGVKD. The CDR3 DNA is TGTGCCATCACACAAGTGAATTTT. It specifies CAITQVNF.

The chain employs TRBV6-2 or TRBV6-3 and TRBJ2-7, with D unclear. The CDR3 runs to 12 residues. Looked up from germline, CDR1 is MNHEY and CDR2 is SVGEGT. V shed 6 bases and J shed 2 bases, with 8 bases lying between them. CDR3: CASSQRAYEQYF. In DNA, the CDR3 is TGTGCCAGCAGCCAGCGAGCCTACGAGCAGTACTTC.

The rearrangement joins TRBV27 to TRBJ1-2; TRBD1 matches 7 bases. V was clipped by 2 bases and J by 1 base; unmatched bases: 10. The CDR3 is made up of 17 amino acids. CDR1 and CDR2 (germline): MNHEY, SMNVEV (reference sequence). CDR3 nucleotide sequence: TGTGCCAGCAGTTTAACGGGACAGACGGGATATAACTATGGCTACACCTTC. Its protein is CASSLTGQTGYNYGYTF.

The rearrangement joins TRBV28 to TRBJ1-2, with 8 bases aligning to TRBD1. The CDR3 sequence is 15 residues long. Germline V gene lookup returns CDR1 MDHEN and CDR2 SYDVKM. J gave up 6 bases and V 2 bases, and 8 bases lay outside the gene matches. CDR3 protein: CASSLPADRVNGYTF. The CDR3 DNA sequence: TGTGCCAGCAGTTTACCCGCGGACAGGGTCAATGGCTACACCTTC.

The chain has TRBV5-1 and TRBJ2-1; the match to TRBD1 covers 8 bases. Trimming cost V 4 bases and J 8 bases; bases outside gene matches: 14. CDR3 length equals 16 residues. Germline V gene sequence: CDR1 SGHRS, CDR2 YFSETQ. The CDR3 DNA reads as TGCGCCAGCAGCCTCTCTGGACAGGGAGTTTGGGATGAGCAGTTCTTC. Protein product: CASSLSGQGVWDEQFF.

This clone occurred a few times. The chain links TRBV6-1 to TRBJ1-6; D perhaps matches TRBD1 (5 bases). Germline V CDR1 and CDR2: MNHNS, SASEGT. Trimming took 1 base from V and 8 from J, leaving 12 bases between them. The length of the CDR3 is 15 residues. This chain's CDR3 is CASSEGSGFYSPLHF. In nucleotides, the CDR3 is TGTGCCAGCAGTGAAGGGTCAGGGTTTTATTCACCCCTCCACTTT.

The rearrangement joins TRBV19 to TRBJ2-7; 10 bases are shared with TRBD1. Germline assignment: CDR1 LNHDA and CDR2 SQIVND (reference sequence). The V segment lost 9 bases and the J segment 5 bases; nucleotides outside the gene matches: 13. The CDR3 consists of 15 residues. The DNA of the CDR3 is TGTGCCAGCGCCGATCCGGGACAGGGGTTTCACGAGCAGTACTTC. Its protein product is CASADPGQGFHEQYF.

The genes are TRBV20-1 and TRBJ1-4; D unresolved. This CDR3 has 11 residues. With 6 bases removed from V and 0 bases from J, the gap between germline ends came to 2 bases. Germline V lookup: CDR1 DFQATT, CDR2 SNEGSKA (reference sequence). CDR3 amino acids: CSAATNEKLFF. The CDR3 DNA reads TGCAGTGCAGCAACTAATGAAAAACTGTTTTTT.

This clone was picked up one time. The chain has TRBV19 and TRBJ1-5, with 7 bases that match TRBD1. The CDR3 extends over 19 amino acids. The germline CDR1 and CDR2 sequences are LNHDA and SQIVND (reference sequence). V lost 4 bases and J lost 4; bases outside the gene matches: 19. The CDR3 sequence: CASSTGQVGGRPFNQPQHF. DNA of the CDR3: TGTGCCAGTAGTACTGGACAGGTGGGAGGTCGACCTTTTAATCAGCCCCAGCATTTT. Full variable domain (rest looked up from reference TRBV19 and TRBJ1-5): DGGITQSPKYLFRKEGQNVTLSCEQNLNHDAMYWYRQDPGQGLRLIYYSQIVNDFQKGDIAEGYSVSREKKESFPLTVTSAQKNPTAFYLCASSTGQVGGRPFNQPQHFGDGTRLSIL.

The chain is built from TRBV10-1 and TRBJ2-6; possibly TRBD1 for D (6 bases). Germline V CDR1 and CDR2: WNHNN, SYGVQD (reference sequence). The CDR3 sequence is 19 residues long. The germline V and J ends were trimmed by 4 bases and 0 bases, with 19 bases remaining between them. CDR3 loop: CASSGKTGRTLSGANVLTF. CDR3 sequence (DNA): TGCGCCAGCAGTGGAAAGACAGGACGGACTCTCTCTGGGGCCAACGTCCTGACTTTC.

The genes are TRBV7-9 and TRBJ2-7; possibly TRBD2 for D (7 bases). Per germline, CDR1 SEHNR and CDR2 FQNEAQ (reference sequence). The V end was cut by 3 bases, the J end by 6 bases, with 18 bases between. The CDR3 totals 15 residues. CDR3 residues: CASSFGGQRVGEQYF. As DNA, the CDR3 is TGTGCCAGCAGCTTCGGGGGGCAACGGGTTGGCGAGCAGTACTTC.

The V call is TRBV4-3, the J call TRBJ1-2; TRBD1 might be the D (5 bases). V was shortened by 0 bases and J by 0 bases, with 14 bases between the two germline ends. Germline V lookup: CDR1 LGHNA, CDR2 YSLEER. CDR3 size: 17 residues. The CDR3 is CASSQDHRPPANYGYTF. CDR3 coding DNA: TGCGCCAGCAGCCAAGACCACAGGCCTCCAGCTAACTATGGCTACACCTTC.

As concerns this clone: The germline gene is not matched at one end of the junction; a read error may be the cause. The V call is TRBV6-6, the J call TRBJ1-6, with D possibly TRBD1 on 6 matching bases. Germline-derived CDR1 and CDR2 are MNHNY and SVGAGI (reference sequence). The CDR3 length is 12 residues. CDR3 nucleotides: TGTGCCAGCAGTTACGGAGGGGGGGGTTTTGACTTT. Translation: CASSYGGGGFDF.

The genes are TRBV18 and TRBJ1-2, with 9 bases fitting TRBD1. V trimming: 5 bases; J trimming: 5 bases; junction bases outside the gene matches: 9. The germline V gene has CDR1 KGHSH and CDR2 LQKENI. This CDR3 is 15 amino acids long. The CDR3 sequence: CASSSSDRGGYGYTF. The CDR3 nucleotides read TGTGCCAGCTCATCCTCGGACAGGGGAGGGTATGGCTACACCTTC.

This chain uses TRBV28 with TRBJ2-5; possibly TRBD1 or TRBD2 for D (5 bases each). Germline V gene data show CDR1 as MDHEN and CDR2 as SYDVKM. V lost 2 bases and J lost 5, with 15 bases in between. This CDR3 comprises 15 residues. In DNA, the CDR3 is TGTGCCAGCAGTTTAGGGGGTTCCATAGGGGAGACCCAGTACTTC. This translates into CASSLGGSIGETQYF.

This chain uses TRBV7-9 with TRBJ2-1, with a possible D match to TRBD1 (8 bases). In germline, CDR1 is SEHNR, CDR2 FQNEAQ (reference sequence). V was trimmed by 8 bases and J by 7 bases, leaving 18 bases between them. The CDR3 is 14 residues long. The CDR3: CASLFGQGGNEQFF. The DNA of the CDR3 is TGTGCCAGCCTCTTTGGACAGGGAGGGAATGAGCAGTTCTTC.

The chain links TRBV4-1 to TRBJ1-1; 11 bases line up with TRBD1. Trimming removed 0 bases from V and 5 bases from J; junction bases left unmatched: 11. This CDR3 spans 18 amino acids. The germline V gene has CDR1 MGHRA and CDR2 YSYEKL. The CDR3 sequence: CASSQDPADRGRRTEAFF. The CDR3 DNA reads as TGCGCCAGCAGCCAAGATCCGGCGGACAGGGGGCGGAGGACTGAAGCTTTCTTT.

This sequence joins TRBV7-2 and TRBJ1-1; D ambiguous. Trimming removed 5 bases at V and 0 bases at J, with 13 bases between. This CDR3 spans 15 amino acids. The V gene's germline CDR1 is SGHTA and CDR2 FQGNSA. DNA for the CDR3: TGTGCCAGCAGCACAAACGGCCAGGTGAACACTGAAGCTTTCTTT. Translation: CASSTNGQVNTEAFF.

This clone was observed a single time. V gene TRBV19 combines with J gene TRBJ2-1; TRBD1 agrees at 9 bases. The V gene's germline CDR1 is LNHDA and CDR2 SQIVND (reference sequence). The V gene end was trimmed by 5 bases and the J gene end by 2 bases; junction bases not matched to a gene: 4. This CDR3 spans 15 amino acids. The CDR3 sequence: CASSEDRGPYNEQFF. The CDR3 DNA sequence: TGTGCCAGTAGTGAGGACAGGGGCCCCTACAATGAGCAGTTCTTC. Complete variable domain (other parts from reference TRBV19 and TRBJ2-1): DGGITQSPKYLFRKEGQNVTLSCEQNLNHDAMYWYRQDPGQGLRLIYYSQIVNDFQKGDIAEGYSVSREKKESFPLTVTSAQKNPTAFYLCASSEDRGPYNEQFFGPGTRLTVL.